This T cell receptor beta chain is drawn from a study of neurological immune-mediated disorders. Study information: Multiple sclerosis patients numbering 34 comprised some 31 relapsing-remitting and 3 secondary progressive patients.

Notes on the study in general: No expanded-clone CDR3 amino acid sequence recurred across subjects, suggesting private TCR-beta repertoires. Neither clinical nor MRI features were associated with the multiple sclerosis repertoire cluster.

The table lists this clonotype with many counts. Its antigen is not known. The trim removed 5 bases at V and 3 bases at J, leaving 12 bases unmatched. CDR3 size: 16 residues. Germline V gene lookup returns CDR1 DFQATT and CDR2 SNEGSKA (reference sequence). Via MiXCR, TCRdb re-called the 5' RACE reads, giving one row per CDR3 protein. Of tens of thousands of distinct CDR3 sequences in the sample, 3.5% were seen once. The chain combines TRBV20-1 with TRBJ1-5, with 8 nucleotides matching TRBD1. Sequenced: PBMCs. The clonotype was recovered from a woman aged 45-65 years with multiple sclerosis. The CDR3 DNA follows: TGCAGTGCTTCCTACGTGGACAGGGTTAACAATCAGCCCCAGCATTTT. Amino acids: CSASYVDRVNNQPQHF.